This record looks at one TCR beta chain sequence and its context. Its antigen is as yet unknown. The source of the sample is a study of T cells after yellow fever vaccination. Study outcomes and limitations: Weaker overall, the secondary response nonetheless peaked faster (day 5 versus 15). Only a minor proportion of clonotypes was detected across both CD4 and CD8 compartments.

Each CDR3 protein is one row after TCRdb ran MiXCR on the 5' RACE reads. The sample includes hundreds of thousands of distinct CDR3 sequences, approximately 6% of them seen just once. V was trimmed by 1 base and J by 0 bases, leaving 13 bases between them. Germline CDR1 and CDR2: GTSNPN and SVGIG (reference sequence). The CDR3 loop spans 16 amino acids. The V gene is TRBV30, the J gene TRBJ2-4; no firm D call. Sample: PBMCs, taken 5 days after the yellow fever booster vaccination. This receptor was obtained from a man aged 25-45 years who received the YFV17D yellow fever vaccine. The CDR3 protein is CAWSDGWTLAKNIQYF. The CDR3 coding sequence is TGTGCCTGGAGTGATGGGTGGACCCTAGCCAAAAACATTCAGTACTTC.